This T cell receptor (beta chain) was sequenced during a study of post-analysis software for immune sequencing data. For the study at large: Disease trajectories encompassed relapsing-remitting, secondary progressive and progressive-relapsing multiple sclerosis. Overall study findings and caveats: Multiple sclerosis patients showed significantly lower normalized Chao1 diversity than controls did. By F measure, samples from a shared preparation batch strongly co-clustered. Elevated frequency relative to controls characterized several TRBV segments in patients, TRBV5-6, TRBV5-1 and TRBV20-1 among them.

The length of the CDR3 is 16 residues. The V and J ends lost 7 bases and 5 bases, in that order; junction bases with no gene match: 12. The germline gives CDR1 SGHTA, CDR2 FQGNSA. The library was made from cDNA and included unique molecular identifiers. T cells numbering about 0.85 to 10 million gave rise to a few hundred thousand cDNA molecules. TCRdb re-called the PCR reads with MiXCR, one entry per CDR3 protein. There are just over 250,000 distinct CDR3 sequences in the sample; 36% occur only once, and approximately 4.6% lies in the top ten. About this clonotype: Antigen: not known.

The chain couples TRBV7-2 to TRBJ2-3; 10 bases are shared with TRBD2. The clonotype was recovered from a girl aged 10-17 years with multiple sclerosis. What was sequenced was blood. CDR3 residues: CASNRGGAGGGDTQYF. The CDR3 DNA reads TGTGCCAGCAACCGAGGGGGAGCGGGAGGGGGAGATACGCAGTATTTT.